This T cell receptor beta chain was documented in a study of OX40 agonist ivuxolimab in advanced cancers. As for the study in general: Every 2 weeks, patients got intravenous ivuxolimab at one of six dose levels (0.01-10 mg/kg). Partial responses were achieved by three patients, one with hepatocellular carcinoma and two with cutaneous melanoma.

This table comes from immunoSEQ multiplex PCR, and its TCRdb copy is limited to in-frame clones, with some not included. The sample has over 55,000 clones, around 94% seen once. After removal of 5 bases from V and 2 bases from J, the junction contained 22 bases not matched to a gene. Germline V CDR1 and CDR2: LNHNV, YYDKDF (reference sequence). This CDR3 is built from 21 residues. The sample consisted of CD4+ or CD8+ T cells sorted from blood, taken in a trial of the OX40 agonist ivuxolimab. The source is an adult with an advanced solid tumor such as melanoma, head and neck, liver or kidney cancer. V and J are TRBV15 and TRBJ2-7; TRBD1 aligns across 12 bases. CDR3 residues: CATSSDDAGTGGEVKTYEQYF. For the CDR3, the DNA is TGTGCCACCAGCTCCGATGACGCCGGGACAGGGGGCGAAGTTAAGACCTACGAGCAGTACTTC.